This T cell receptor (beta chain) appears in the sequencing data of a study of blood T cell repertoires in COVID-19. Assay used: immunoSEQ multiplex PCR; TCRdb lists only in-frame clones, some missing. The table lists about 360,000 clones, around 86% of them singletons. CDR3 length: 14 amino acids. Trimming shortened V by 4 bases and J by 6 bases, and 14 bases separated the two germline ends. The germline V gene has CDR1 SGHRS and CDR2 YFSETQ. V gene TRBV5-1 combines with J gene TRBJ2-1, with D possibly matching TRBD2 (7 bases). The sequence was obtained from a human donor in a cohort sampled during active COVID-19. Input material: peripheral blood. Here the CDR3 reads CASSTTGGLNEQFF. The CDR3 region has the DNA TGCGCCAGCAGCACGACCGGGGGGCTCAATGAGCAGTTCTTC.